This T cell receptor beta chain originates from a study of cytomegalovirus exposure and HLA in healthy donors. Overall study results and limits: Donor immune exposure was known only as CMV serostatus. The study recorded 160 or so TCR beta chains that were cytomegalovirus-associated. Cytomegalovirus status, reportedly, was diagnosed with high specificity and sensitivity by the classifier. A missense DCLRE1C variant was associated with V- and J-gene trimming of TCR beta chains in a later analysis, and an independent cohort replicated the association.

PCR involved 60 Vbeta and 13 Jbeta primers. Some clones are missing from TCRdb's copy, which holds only in-frame ones; the method was immunoSEQ multiplex PCR. This sample's clone table lists about 32,000 clones. Germline values: CDR1 SGHDT, CDR2 YYEEEE. There are 11 residues in the CDR3. A remark on this clone: Its antigen is as yet unknown. An end of the junction does not agree with germline; a read error may underlie this.

J is TRBJ2-7 and V is TRBV5-6; D ambiguous. The sample consisted of PBMCs. This clonotype originated in a female donor in good health and CMV-seronegative. CDR3 sequence (DNA): TGTGCCAGCAGCTTGAAGGCGGTACGGAACTTC. Translation gives CASSLKAVRNF. Filled out from reference TRBV5-6 and TRBJ2-7, the complete variable domain reads DAGVTQSPTHLIKTRGQQVTLRCSPKSGHDTVSWYQQALGQGPQFIFQYYEEEERQRGNFPDRFSGHQFPNYSSELNVNALLLGDSALYLCASSLKAVRNFGPGTRLTVT.